Below are 15 T cell receptor beta chains sequenced from a single sample in a study of cytomegalovirus exposure and HLA in healthy donors. Vbeta (60) and Jbeta (13) primers were used in the PCR. Profiled with immunoSEQ multiplex PCR; TCRdb holds only in-frame clones, not every one. The data hold some 110,000 clones, with roughly 79% observed a single time. Sequences were obtained from PBMCs. Every receptor here comes from a man in his forties in good health and CMV-seronegative.

The chain is built from TRBV5-6 and TRBJ1-2; 12 nucleotides match TRBD1. Germline CDR1 SGHDT, CDR2 YYEEEE. There are 16 residues in the CDR3. After removal of 4 bases from V and 6 bases from J, the junction contained 10 bases not matched to a gene. CDR3 sequence: CASSLRDRGLSHGYTF. The DNA for the CDR3 is TGTGCCAGCAGCCTCCGGGACAGGGGGCTCAGTCATGGCTACACCTTC.

This rearrangement joins TRBV6-5 to TRBJ1-6; possible D gene TRBD1, 6 bases. Between the trimmed V and J ends, which lost 8 bases and 11 bases, there was a span of 16 bases. CDR1 and CDR2 (germline): MNHEY, SVGAGI. The CDR3 is 13 residues long. DNA for the CDR3: TGTGCCAGCTCGAGGGGGGGTGTGACACCCCTCCACTTT. This sequence encodes CASSRGGVTPLHF.

V is TRBV7-8 and J is TRBJ2-7, with 7 bases lining up with TRBD2. The CDR3 consists of 15 residues. Losses at the gene ends were 5 bases for V and 0 bases for J; bases not matched to a gene: 7. CDR1 and CDR2 from the germline V gene are SGHVS and FQNEAQ. The CDR3 DNA reads as TGTGCCAGCAGCCCCCACGGGGGGAGCTCCTACGAGCAGTACTTC. It codes for CASSPHGGSSYEQYF.

This clone was observed a few times. The chain combines TRBV6-5 with TRBJ2-1; D not resolved. Trimming pared 8 bases from V and 2 bases from J, leaving 7 bases between. The CDR3 length is 12 residues. Looked up from germline, CDR1 is MNHEY and CDR2 is SVGAGI. CDR3 protein: CASGTTYNEQFF. The CDR3 DNA reads TGTGCCAGCGGCACAACCTACAATGAGCAGTTCTTC.

The chain employs TRBV6-1 and TRBJ2-7; 7 bases agree with TRBD2. The germline V gene has CDR1 MNHNS and CDR2 SASEGT. The CDR3 sequence is 15 residues long. V dropped 6 bases and J dropped 2; count of bases not matched to a gene: 10. Here the CDR3 reads CASSILASGPYEQYF. CDR3 sequence (DNA): TGTGCCAGCAGCATACTAGCGAGCGGGCCCTACGAGCAGTACTTC.

This clone has more than one count but fewer than ten. V and J are TRBV28 and TRBJ2-1; D is perhaps TRBD1 (5 bases). This CDR3 has 12 residues. In germline, CDR1 is MDHEN, CDR2 SYDVKM. Trimming took off 5 bases at V and 6 bases at J, with 8 bases between the two ends. The CDR3 reads CASSPTGNEQFF. The CDR3 DNA reads TGTGCCAGCAGTCCAACAGGCAATGAGCAGTTCTTC.

This chain links TRBV7-2 with TRBJ1-2, with a tentative D call TRBD1 (5 bases). Per the germline V gene, CDR1 is SGHTA and CDR2 is FQGNSA. Trimming left V 1 base short and J 8 bases short, with 20 bases between. The length of the CDR3 is 16 residues. CDR3 residues: CASSLDWGGALWGYTF. The CDR3 coding sequence is TGTGCCAGCAGCTTAGACTGGGGGGGTGCCCTGTGGGGCTACACCTTC.

The gene calls are TRBV28 and TRBJ2-7, with TRBD1 matching 8 bases. The V gene's germline CDR1 is MDHEN and CDR2 SYDVKM. The CDR3 contains 15 residues. The junction had 10 bases not matched to a gene; V was cut back by 3 bases and J by 6 bases. CDR3 sequence: CASSFNYGQGGEQYF. CDR3 nucleotides: TGTGCCAGCAGTTTCAACTACGGACAGGGCGGCGAGCAGTACTTC.

The rearrangement joins TRBV7-3 to TRBJ2-7; D is ambiguous. From germline, CDR1 is SGHTA and CDR2 FQGTGA. Trimming cost V 0 bases and J 5 bases, with 11 bases left between them. The CDR3 has 14 amino acids. The CDR3 nucleotides are TGTGCCAGCAGCTTAACCACTTACTCGGACGAGCAGTACTTC. It is translated as CASSLTTYSDEQYF.

The rearrangement uses TRBV18 and TRBJ1-5; tentatively, D is TRBD1 (6 bases). V gave up 1 base and J gave up 4 bases, with 11 bases separating them. This CDR3 spans 15 amino acids. Germline CDR1 reads KGHSH; CDR2 reads LQKENI. The CDR3 region is CASSPQQGENQPQHF. In nucleotides, the CDR3 is TGTGCCAGCTCACCACAACAGGGTGAAAATCAGCCCCAGCATTTT.

In its sample, this clone was seen once. This chain uses TRBV7-9 with TRBJ2-5, with 11 bases matching TRBD2. Germline lookup yields CDR1 SEHNR and CDR2 FQNEAQ (reference sequence). The CDR3 sequence is 17 residues long. V was clipped by 1 base and J by 5 bases; unmatched bases: 9. CDR3 in DNA: TGTGCCAGCAGCTTAGGACTAGCGGGGATTTCGGTCGAGACCCAGTACTTC. This gives the protein CASSLGLAGISVETQYF. Filled out from reference TRBV7-9 and TRBJ2-5, the complete variable domain reads DTGVSQNPRHKITKRGQNVTFRCDPISEHNRLYWYRQTLGQGPEFLTYFQNEAQLEKSRLLSDRFSAERPKGSFSTLEIQRTEQGDSAMYLCASSLGLAGISVETQYFGPGTRLLVL.

The chain employs TRBV25-1 and TRBJ2-5; TRBD2 aligns across 7 bases. CDR1 and CDR2 from the germline V gene are MGHDK and SYGVNS. The junction had 11 bases not matched to a gene; V was cut back by 6 bases and J by 4 bases. This CDR3 has 15 residues. The CDR3, as DNA: TGTGCCAGCAGCCACCGCGGGGGTTTAGTAGAGACCCAGTACTTC. Translated: CASSHRGGLVETQYF.

CDR3 nucleotides: TGTGCCAGCAGTTTCGGACAGTATAATTCACCCCTCCACTTT. Encoded protein: CASSFGQYNSPLHF. The rearrangement uses TRBV28 and TRBJ1-6, with D possibly TRBD1 on 6 matching bases. The CDR3 loop spans 14 amino acids. V was trimmed by 3 bases and J by 4 bases, leaving 7 bases between them. Germline loops: CDR1 MDHEN, CDR2 SYDVKM. The entire variable domain, with the rest obtained from reference TRBV28 and TRBJ1-6, is as follows: DVKVTQSSRYLVKRTGEKVFLECVQDMDHENMFWYRQDPGLGLRLIYFSYDVKMKEKGDIPEGYSVSREKKERFSLILESASTNQTSMYLCASSFGQYNSPLHFGNGTRLTVT.

Only a few counts were recorded for this clone. V usage is TRBV7-3 and J usage is TRBJ1-1, with D uncertain. The germline V gene has CDR1 SGHTA and CDR2 FQGTGA. The germline V and J ends were trimmed by 4 bases and 0 bases, with 12 bases remaining between them. This CDR3 contains 15 residues. The CDR3 here is CASSSLEGMNTEAFF. The CDR3 region has the DNA TGTGCCAGCAGCTCCCTGGAGGGCATGAACACTGAAGCTTTCTTT.

The CDR3 nucleotides are TGCGCCAGCAGCCAAGGGGGGGGCTACGAGCAGTACTTC. Encoded protein: CASSQGGGYEQYF. The V and J genes are TRBV4-1 and TRBJ2-7, with 7 bases identical to TRBD2. CDR1 is MGHRA, CDR2 YSYEKL, per germline. V lost 1 base, J lost 3 bases, and 0 bases stayed unmatched. The CDR3 sequence is 13 residues long.